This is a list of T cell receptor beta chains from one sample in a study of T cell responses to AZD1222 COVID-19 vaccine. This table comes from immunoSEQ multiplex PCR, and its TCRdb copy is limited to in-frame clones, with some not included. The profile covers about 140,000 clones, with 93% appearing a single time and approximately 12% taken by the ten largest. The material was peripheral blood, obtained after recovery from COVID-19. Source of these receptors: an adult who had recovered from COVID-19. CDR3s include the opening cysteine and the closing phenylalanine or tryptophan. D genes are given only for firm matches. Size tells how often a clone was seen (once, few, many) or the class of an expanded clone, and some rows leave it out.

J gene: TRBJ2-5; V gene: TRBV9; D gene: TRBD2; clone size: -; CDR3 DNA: TGTGCCAGCAGCGTAGGGGCTAGCGGGAGCGCAGAGACCCAGTACTTC; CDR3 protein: CASSVGASGSAETQYF
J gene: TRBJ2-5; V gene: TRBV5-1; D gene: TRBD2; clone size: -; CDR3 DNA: TGCGCCAGCAGCCCGGCGGGGGACCAAGAGACCCAGTACTTC; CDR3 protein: CASSPAGDQETQYF
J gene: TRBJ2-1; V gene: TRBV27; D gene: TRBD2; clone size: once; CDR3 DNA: TGTGCCAGCAGTTCCGGGACTAGCGGGAGGAATGAGCAGTTCTTC; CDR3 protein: CASSSGTSGRNEQFF
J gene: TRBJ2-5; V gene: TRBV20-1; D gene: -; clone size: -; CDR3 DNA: TGCAGTGCTAGACTTGGGGCCCAGTACTTC; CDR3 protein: CSARLGAQYF
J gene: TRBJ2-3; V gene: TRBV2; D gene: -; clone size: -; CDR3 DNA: TGTGCCAGCAGTGAGGGTGGGAAGGGCACAGATACGCAGTATTTT; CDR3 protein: CASSEGGKGTDTQYF
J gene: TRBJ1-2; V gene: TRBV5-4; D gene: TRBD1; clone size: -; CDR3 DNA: TGTGCCAGCAGCTTGGCAGGGGGGGACTATGGCTACACCTTC; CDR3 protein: CASSLAGGDYGYTF
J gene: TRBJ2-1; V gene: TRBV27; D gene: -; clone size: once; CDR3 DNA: TGTGCCAGCACCCTTGGCGGGGGCCCATCCTACAATGAGCAGTTCTTC; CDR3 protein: CASTLGGGPSYNEQFF
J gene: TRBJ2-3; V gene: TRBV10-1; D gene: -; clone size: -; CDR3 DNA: TGCGCCAGCAGTGAGTCACTCGCGGTCAGCACAGATACGCAGTATTTT; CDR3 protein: CASSESLAVSTDTQYF
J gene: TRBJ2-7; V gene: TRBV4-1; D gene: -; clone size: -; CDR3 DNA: TGCGCCAGCAGCCAAGTGGCCAGCGGGTCCTACGAGCAGTACTTC; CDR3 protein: CASSQVASGSYEQYF
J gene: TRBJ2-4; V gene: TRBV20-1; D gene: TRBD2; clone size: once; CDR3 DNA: TGCAGTGCTAGTGTATCTAGCGGGAGGTTCGACAAAAACATTCAGTACTTC; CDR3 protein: CSASVSSGRFDKNIQYF
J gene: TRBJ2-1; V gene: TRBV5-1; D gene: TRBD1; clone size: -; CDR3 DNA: TGCGCCAGCAGCGCTGGGCCCGTATGGACAGGGGGCCCTGTTGGGGGGCAGTTCTTC; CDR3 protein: CASSAGPVWTGGPVGGQFF
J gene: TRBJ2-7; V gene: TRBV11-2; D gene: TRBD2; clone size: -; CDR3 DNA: TGTGCCAGCAGCTGGGGACTAGCAACTATCTACGAGCAGTACTTC; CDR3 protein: CASSWGLATIYEQYF
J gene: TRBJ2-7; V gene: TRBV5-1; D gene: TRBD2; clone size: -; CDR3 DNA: TGCGCCAGCAGCTCTGCGGGAGGGCCTGGTGAGCAGTACTTC; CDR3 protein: CASSSAGGPGEQYF
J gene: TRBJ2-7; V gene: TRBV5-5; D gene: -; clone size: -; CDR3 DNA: TGTGCCAGCAGCCTTATGACCCACGGCGAGCAGTACTTC; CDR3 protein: CASSLMTHGEQYF
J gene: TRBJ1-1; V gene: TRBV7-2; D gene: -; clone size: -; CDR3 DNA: TGTGCCAGCAGCTTGGCCCTTCAGGGAGACACTGAAGCTTTCTTT; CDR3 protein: CASSLALQGDTEAFF
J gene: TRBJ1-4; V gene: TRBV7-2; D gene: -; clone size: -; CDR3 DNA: TGTGCCAGCAGTCGAGAGTCAGGCGAAAAACTGTTTTTT; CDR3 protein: CASSRESGEKLFF
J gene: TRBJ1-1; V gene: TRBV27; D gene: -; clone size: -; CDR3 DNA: TGTGCCAGCAGTCCACTAGGACAGATGAACACTGAAGCTTTCTTT; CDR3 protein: CASSPLGQMNTEAFF
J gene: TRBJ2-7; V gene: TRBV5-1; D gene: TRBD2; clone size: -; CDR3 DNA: TGCGCCAGCAGCAGTACTAGCGGGAGGGCCTACGAGCAGTACTTC; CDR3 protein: CASSSTSGRAYEQYF
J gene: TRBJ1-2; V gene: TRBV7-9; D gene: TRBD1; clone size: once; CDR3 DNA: TGTGCCAGCGCCCCGGGACAGGGGTTGTCAATTCTCTATGGCTACACCTTC; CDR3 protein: CASAPGQGLSILYGYTF
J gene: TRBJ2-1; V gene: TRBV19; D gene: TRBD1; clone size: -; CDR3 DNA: TGTGCCAGTAGTATAGAGGACAGGACTTACAATGAGCAGTTCTTC; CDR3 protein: CASSIEDRTYNEQFF
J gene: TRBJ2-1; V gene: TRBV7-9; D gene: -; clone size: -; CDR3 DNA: TGTGCCAGCAGCCCCGGCGAGGTATACAATGAGCAGTTCTTC; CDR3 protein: CASSPGEVYNEQFF
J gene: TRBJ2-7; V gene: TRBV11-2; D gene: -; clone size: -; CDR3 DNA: TGTGCCAGCAGCTGGACACTGATAGCCGCCTCCTACGAGCAGTACTTC; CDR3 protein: CASSWTLIAASYEQYF
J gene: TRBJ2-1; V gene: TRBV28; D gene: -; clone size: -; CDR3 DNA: TGTGCCAGCAGTTTCGGGGACGCCCACTCCTACAATGAGCAGTTCTTC; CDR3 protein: CASSFGDAHSYNEQFF
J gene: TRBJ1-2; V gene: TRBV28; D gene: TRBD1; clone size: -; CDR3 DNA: TGTGCCAGCAGCAGCGGACAGGGAGGTTTAAAAGGCTACACCTTC; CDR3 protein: CASSSGQGGLKGYTF
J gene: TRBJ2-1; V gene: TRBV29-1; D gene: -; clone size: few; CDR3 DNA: TGCAGCGTTGTGTGGGGTGTTAAGATCGACAATGAGCAGTTCTTC; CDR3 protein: CSVVWGVKIDNEQFF
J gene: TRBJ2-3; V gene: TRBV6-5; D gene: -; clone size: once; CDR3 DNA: TGTGCCAGCATACTGGACAGAGGTGTGGATACGCAGTATTTT; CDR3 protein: CASILDRGVDTQYF
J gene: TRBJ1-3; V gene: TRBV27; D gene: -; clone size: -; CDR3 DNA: TGTGCCATCGAGGGTTCTGGAAACACCATATATTTT; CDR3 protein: CAIEGSGNTIYF
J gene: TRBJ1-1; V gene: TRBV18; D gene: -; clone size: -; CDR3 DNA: TGTGCCAGCTCTTCGCAGCAGGGTGGAATCCAGAACACTGAAGCTTTCTTT; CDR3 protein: CASSSQQGGIQNTEAFF
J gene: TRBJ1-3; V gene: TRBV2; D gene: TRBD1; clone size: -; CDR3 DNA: TGTGCCAGCAGCGGGACAGGGGGCCTTGGAAACACCATATATTTT; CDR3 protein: CASSGTGGLGNTIYF
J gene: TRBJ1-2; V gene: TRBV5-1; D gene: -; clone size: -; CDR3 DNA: TGCGCCAGCAGCTTGACAGCTAACTATGGCTACACCTTC; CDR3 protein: CASSLTANYGYTF
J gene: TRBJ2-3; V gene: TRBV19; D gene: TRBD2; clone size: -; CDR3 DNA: TGTGCCAGTAGTATAGCAGCGGGAGAAGATACGCAGTATTTT; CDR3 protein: CASSIAAGEDTQYF
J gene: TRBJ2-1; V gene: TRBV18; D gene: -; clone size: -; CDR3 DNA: TGTGCCAGCTCACCTTCCTCTACTAGCCGTGAGCAGTTCTTC; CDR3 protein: CASSPSSTSREQFF
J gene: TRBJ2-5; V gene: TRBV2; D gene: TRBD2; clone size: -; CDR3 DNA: TGTGCCAGCGGATGGGAGGGATCGACTAGCGGGAGGGCCGGAGAGACCCAGTACTTC; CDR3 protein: CASGWEGSTSGRAGETQYF
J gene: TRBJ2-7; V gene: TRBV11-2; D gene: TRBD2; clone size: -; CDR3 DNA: TGTGCCAGCAGCTTAGATTGGGCCCCGGGACTAGAGCTCGAGCAGTACTTC; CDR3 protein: CASSLDWAPGLELEQYF
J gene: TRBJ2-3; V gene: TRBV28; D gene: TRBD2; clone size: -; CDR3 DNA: TGTGCCAGCAGTTTTGGGACTAGCGGGACAAGCACAGATACGCAGTATTTT; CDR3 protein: CASSFGTSGTSTDTQYF
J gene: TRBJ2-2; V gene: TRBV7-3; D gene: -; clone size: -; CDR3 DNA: TGTGCCAGCAGGCCCCAAGGATCCGCTAACACCGGGGAGCTGTTTTTT; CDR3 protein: CASRPQGSANTGELFF
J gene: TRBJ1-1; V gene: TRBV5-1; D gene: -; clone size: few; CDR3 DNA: TGCGCCAGCAGCTTGGCCAACTCGGGTACTGAAGCTTTCTTT; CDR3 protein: CASSLANSGTEAFF
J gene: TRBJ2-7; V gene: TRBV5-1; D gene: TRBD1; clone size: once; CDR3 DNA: TGCGCCAGCAGCTCCGAAATGGGACAGGGCCGAAAGCAGTACTTC; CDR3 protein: CASSSEMGQGRKQYF
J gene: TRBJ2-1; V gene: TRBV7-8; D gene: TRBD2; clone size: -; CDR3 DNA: TGTGCCAGCAGCTTATATTCCAGCGGGGTCAATGAGCAGTTCTTC; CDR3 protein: CASSLYSSGVNEQFF
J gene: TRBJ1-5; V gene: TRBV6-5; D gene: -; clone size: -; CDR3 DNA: TGTGCCAGCAGTTACTCAGGTGGGCCCCAGCATTTT; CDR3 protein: CASSYSGGPQHF
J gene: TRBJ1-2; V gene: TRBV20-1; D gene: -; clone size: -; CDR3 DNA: TGCAGTGCTAGTGACACACGGAGTAACTATGGCTACACCTTC; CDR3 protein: CSASDTRSNYGYTF
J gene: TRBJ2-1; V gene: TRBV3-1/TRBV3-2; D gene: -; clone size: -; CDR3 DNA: TGTGCCAGCACCCAAGACTGGCCCATTGAGCAGTTCTTC; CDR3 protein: CASTQDWPIEQFF
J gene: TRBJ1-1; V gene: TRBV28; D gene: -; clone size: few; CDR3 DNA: TGTGCCAGCAGACCCCTTGTGATGGGGTTGAACACTGAAGCTTTCTTT; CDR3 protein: CASRPLVMGLNTEAFF
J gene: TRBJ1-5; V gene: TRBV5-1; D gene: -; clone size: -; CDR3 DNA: TGCGCCAGCAGCTCAGGGCCCAATCAGCCCCAGCATTTT; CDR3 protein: CASSSGPNQPQHF
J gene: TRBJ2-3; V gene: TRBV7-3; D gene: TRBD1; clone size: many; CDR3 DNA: TGTGCCAGCAGCCCCGGGACAGCTTGGGAAGATACGCAGTATTTT; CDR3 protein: CASSPGTAWEDTQYF
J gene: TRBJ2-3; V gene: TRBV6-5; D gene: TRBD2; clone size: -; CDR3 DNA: TGTGCCATCGGGGCTAGCGGGAGGACAGATACGCAGTATTTT; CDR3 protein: CAIGASGRTDTQYF
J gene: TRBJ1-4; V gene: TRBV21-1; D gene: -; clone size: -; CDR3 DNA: TGTGCCAGCAGATTCCCGCCCGCTCCCCAGGGCACTAATGAAAAACTGTTTTTT; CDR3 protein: CASRFPPAPQGTNEKLFF
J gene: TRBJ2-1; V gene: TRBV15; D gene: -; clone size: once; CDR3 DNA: TGTGCCACCAGCAGAGAGGGTAACTCCTACAATGAGCAGTTCTTC; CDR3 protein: CATSREGNSYNEQFF
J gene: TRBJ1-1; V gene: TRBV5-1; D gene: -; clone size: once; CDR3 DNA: TGCGCCAGCAGCTTGGACTTGGGAGCCGTGAACACTGAAGCTTTCTTT; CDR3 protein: CASSLDLGAVNTEAFF